These 11 T cell receptor beta chains were all obtained from the same sample, sequenced in a study of blood T cell repertoires in COVID-19. Measured with immunoSEQ multiplex PCR; TCRdb has only the in-frame clones, and not every one. The sample includes about 230,000 clones, over 80% of them seen just once. The material sequenced was peripheral blood. The source is a man in his forties with acute or convalescent COVID-19.

This chain links TRBV11-2 with TRBJ2-7, with 8 bases aligning to TRBD2. The CDR3 is made up of 15 amino acids. Germline CDR1 reads SGHAT; CDR2 reads FQNNGV. The V segment lost 5 bases and the J segment 3 bases; nucleotides outside the gene matches: 9. CDR3 in amino acids: CASSQGSGRLYEQYF. The CDR3 coding sequence is TGTGCCAGCAGCCAGGGAAGCGGGAGACTCTACGAGCAGTACTTC. Filled out from reference TRBV11-2 and TRBJ2-7, the complete variable domain reads EAGVAQSPRYKIIEKRQSVAFWCNPISGHATLYWYQQILGQGPKLLIQFQNNGVVDDSQLPKDRFSAERLKGVDSTLKIQPAKLEDSAVYLCASSQGSGRLYEQYFGPGTRLTVT.

This sequence joins TRBV7-8 and TRBJ2-3; perhaps TRBD2 as D (6 bases). The germline V gene has CDR1 SGHVS and CDR2 FQNEAQ. The CDR3 is made up of 15 amino acids. V was clipped by 4 bases and J by 2 bases, with 13 bases between them. The CDR3 is CASSSGADLTDTQYF. CDR3 nucleotides: TGTGCCAGCAGCTCGGGAGCGGACCTCACAGATACGCAGTATTTT.

This chain links TRBV6-6 with TRBJ2-1, with TRBD2 matching over 7 bases. CDR3 length equals 15 residues. The germline V gene encodes CDR1 MNHNY and CDR2 SVGAGI (reference sequence). Trimming cost V 2 bases and J 8 bases; bases outside gene matches: 9. DNA of the CDR3: TGTGCCAGCAGTTACATTTCGGGAGGTGCCCATGAGCAGTTCTTC. Translating gives CASSYISGGAHEQFF.

This chain uses TRBV11-1 with TRBJ1-1; D not resolved. Germline CDR1 and CDR2: SGHAT and FQDESV (reference sequence). The CDR3 sequence is 14 residues long. V dropped 0 bases and J dropped 4 bases, with 9 bases sitting between them. The CDR3 DNA is TGTGCCAGCAGCTTAGCGCTACGGGGCACTGAAGCTTTCTTT. Its protein is CASSLALRGTEAFF.

V usage is TRBV25-1 and J usage is TRBJ2-1, with TRBD2 matching over 10 bases. The CDR3 loop spans 16 amino acids. The germline V gene has CDR1 MGHDK and CDR2 SYGVNS. J lost 10 bases, V lost 0 bases, and 9 bases had no gene match. CDR3 region: CASSEYGLAEAGEQFF. Here the CDR3 DNA reads TGTGCCAGCAGTGAATATGGACTAGCGGAGGCTGGGGAGCAGTTCTTC.

The chain joins TRBV7-3 to TRBJ2-2; the match to TRBD2 covers 8 bases. The CDR3 sequence is 15 residues long. CDR1 SGHTA and CDR2 FQGTGA come from the germline V gene. V gave up 5 bases and J gave up 4 bases; unmatched junction bases: 6. Here the CDR3 reads CASSQTSAGTGELFF. CDR3 coding DNA: TGTGCCAGCAGCCAGACTAGCGCAGGCACCGGGGAGCTGTTTTTT. Combining the CDR3 with reference TRBV7-3 and TRBJ2-2 gives the whole variable domain GAGVSQTPSNKVTEKGKYVELRCDPISGHTALYWYRQSLGQGPEFLIYFQGTGAADDSGLPNDRFFAVRPEGSVSTLKIQRTERGDSAVYLCASSQTSAGTGELFFGEGSRLTVL.

The chain combines TRBV28 with TRBJ1-3; D is possibly TRBD1 (6 bases). The CDR3 sequence is 14 residues long. Deletions cut 6 bases from V and 4 bases from J, with 13 bases between. Germline-derived CDR1 and CDR2 are MDHEN and SYDVKM. The chain's CDR3 is CASSAWGPGNTIYF. The CDR3 nucleotides are TGTGCCAGCAGCGCGTGGGGGCCCGGAAACACCATATATTTT.

This clone was found once. The chain is built from TRBV6-6 and TRBJ1-2; TRBD1 matches at 7 bases. The CDR3 runs 15 residues. Trimming removed 0 bases from V and 8 bases from J; junction bases left unmatched: 9. CDR1 and CDR2 from the germline V gene are MNHNY and SVGAGI (reference sequence). The CDR3 DNA reads as TGTGCCAGCAGTTACTCGGTCGGGACAGCGAACGGCTACACCTTC. Its protein product is CASSYSVGTANGYTF.

This chain uses TRBV30 with TRBJ1-1, with D hard to call. The CDR3 runs 13 residues. The germline gives CDR1 GTSNPN, CDR2 SVGIG (reference sequence). Trimming stripped 0 bases from V and 6 bases from J, with 11 bases between. CDR3 amino acids: CAWSVLQGAEAFF. The CDR3 nucleotides are TGTGCCTGGAGTGTACTACAAGGTGCTGAAGCTTTCTTT.

This sequence joins TRBV7-2 and TRBJ1-1; 7 nucleotides agree with TRBD1. The junction had 6 bases not matched to a gene; V was cut back by 5 bases and J by 0 bases. This CDR3 region has 15 residues. CDR1 is SGHTA, CDR2 FQGNSA, per germline. The CDR3 nucleotides are TGTGCCAGCAGCCCCGACAGGGCTATGAACACTGAAGCTTTCTTT. Its protein product is CASSPDRAMNTEAFF.

The chain couples TRBV6-5 to TRBJ1-1, with a possible D match to TRBD1 (6 bases). V dropped 3 bases and J dropped 6 bases, with 14 bases sitting between them. The CDR3 runs to 14 residues. Germline V gives CDR1 MNHEY, CDR2 SVGAGI. CDR3 sequence: CASSYGQGRAEAFF. DNA for the CDR3: TGTGCCAGCAGTTATGGGCAGGGGAGAGCTGAAGCTTTCTTT.